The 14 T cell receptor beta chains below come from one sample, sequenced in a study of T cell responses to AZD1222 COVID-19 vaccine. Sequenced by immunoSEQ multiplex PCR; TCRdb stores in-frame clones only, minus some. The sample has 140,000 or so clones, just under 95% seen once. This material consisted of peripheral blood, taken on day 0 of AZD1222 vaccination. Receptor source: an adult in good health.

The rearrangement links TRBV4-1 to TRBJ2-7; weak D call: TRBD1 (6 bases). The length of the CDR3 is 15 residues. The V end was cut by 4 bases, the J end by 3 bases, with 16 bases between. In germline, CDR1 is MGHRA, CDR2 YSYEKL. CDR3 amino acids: CASSRTDSGHYEQYF. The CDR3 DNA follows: TGCGCCAGCAGCCGGACGGACAGTGGCCACTACGAGCAGTACTTC.

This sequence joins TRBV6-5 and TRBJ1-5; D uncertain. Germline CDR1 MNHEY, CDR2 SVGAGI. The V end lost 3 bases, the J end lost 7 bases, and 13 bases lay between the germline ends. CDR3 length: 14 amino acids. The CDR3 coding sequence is TGTGCCAGCAGTTATTCGTGGGAGGGCCAGCCCCAGCATTTT. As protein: CASSYSWEGQPQHF.

CDR3 bases: TGTGCCAGCAGACGGACAGGTGGCAACGAAAAACTGTTTTTT. It specifies CASRRTGGNEKLFF. This chain joins TRBV14 and TRBJ1-4; 7 bases agree with TRBD1. This CDR3 is 14 amino acids long. Per the germline V gene, CDR1 is SGHDN and CDR2 is FVKESK. V shed 6 bases, J shed 8 bases, and the junction held 9 bases outside the gene matches. Based on the CDR3 plus reference TRBV14 and TRBJ1-4, the full variable domain is EAGVTQFPSHSVIEKGQTVTLRCDPISGHDNLYWYRRVMGKEIKFLLHFVKESKQDESGMPNNRFLAERTGGTYSTLKVQPAELEDSGVYFCASRRTGGNEKLFFGSGTQLSVL.

CDR3 sequence reads: CASERAYSNQPQHF. CDR3 nucleotides: TGTGCCAGTGAACGGGCTTATAGCAATCAGCCCCAGCATTTT. The chain couples TRBV19 to TRBJ1-5; D not resolved. The CDR3 runs to 14 residues. Germline V gene lookup returns CDR1 LNHDA and CDR2 SQIVND (reference sequence). Trimming cost V 8 bases and J 0 bases, with 11 bases left between them.

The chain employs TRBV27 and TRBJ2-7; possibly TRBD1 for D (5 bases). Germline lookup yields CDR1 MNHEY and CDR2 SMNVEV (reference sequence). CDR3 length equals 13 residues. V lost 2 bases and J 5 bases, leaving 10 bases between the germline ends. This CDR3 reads CASSLAGSHEQYF. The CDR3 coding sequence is TGTGCCAGCAGTTTAGCAGGGTCGCACGAGCAGTACTTC.

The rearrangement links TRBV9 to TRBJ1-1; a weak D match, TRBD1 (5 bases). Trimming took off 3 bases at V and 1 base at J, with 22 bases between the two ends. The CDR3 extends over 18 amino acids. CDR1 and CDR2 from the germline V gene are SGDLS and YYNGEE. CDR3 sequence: CASSAQALPGGANTEAFF. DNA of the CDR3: TGTGCCAGCAGCGCTCAGGCTCTTCCTGGAGGGGCGAACACTGAAGCTTTCTTT.

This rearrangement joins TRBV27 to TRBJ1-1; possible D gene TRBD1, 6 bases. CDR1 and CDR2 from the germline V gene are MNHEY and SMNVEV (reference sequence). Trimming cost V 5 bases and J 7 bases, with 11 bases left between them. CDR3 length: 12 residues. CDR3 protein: CASSLRGGEAFF. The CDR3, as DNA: TGTGCCAGCAGTCTAAGGGGGGGTGAAGCTTTCTTT.

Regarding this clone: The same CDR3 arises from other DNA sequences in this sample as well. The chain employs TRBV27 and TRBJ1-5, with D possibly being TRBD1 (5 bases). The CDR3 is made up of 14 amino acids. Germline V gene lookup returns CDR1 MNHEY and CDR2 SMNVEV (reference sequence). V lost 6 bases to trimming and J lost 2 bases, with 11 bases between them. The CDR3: CASSPTGRNQPQHF. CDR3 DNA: TGTGCCAGCAGCCCAACAGGCCGCAATCAGCCCCAGCATTTT.

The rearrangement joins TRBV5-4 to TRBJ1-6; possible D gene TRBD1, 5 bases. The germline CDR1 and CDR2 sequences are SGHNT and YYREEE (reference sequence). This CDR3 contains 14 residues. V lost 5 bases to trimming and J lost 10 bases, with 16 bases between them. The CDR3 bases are TGTGCCAGCAGAAACCAGGGTTTTGGCTCACCCCTCCACTTT. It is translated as CASRNQGFGSPLHF.

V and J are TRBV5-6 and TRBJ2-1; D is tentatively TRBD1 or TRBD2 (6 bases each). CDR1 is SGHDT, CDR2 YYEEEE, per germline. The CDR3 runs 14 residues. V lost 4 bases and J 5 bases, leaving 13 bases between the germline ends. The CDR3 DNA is TGTGCCAGCAGCCGGACGGGGGCTGACAATGAGCAGTTCTTC. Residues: CASSRTGADNEQFF.

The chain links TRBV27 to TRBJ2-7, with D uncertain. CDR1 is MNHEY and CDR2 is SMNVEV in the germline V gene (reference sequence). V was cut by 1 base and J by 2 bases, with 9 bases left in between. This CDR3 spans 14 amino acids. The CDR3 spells CASSLYPGAYEQYF. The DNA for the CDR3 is TGTGCCAGCAGTTTATATCCAGGAGCCTACGAGCAGTACTTC.

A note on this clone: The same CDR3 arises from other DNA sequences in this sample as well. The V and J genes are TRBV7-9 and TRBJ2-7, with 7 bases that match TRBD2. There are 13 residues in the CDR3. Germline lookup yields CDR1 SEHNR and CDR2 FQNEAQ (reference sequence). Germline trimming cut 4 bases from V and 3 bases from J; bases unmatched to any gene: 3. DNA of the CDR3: TGTGCCAGCAGCTCCGGACTAGACTACGAGCAGTACTTC. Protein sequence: CASSSGLDYEQYF.

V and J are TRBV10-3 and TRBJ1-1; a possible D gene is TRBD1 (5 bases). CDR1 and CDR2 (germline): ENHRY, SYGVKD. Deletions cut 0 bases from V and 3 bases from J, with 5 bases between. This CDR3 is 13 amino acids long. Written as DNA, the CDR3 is TGTGCCATCAGTGAGTCAGGGGACACTGAAGCTTTCTTT. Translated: CAISESGDTEAFF.

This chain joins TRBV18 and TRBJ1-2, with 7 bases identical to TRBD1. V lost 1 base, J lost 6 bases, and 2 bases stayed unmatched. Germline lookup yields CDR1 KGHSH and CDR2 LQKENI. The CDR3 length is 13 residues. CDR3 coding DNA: TGTGCCAGCTCACCACTACAGGGGAATGGCTACACCTTC. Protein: CASSPLQGNGYTF.